The clone carrying this T cell receptor beta chain occurred a few times. This sample stems from a study of patients and donors after allogeneic stem cell transplantation. This CDR3 is built from 15 residues. Trimming took 5 bases from V and 4 from J, leaving 20 bases between them. Germline V gene lookup returns CDR1 SQVTM and CDR2 ANQGSEA. Each CDR3 protein gets one entry after TCRdb re-called the RT-PCR reads with MiXCR. The sample lists approximately 170,000 distinct CDR3 sequences, around 30% occurring once. This clonotype was obtained from a human donor who was either an allogeneic HSCT recipient or a stem cell or donor lymphocyte infusion donor (not recorded which). It is not recorded whose cells these are; they may come from a transplant donor. The specimen was blood, either unsorted or a sorted T cell fraction (not recorded which). This chain joins TRBV29-1 and TRBJ1-1; D might be TRBD1 (5 bases). The CDR3 loop is CSVPPKGKWGTEAFF. CDR3 DNA sequence: TGCAGCGTTCCTCCAAAGGGGAAATGGGGCACTGAAGCTTTCTTT.